This T cell receptor (beta chain) was profiled in a study of blood T cell repertoires in COVID-19. Study in general: PBMCs, B-cell-depleted T cells, or T cells provided the cDNA or gDNA that made up the material.

The participants were between roughly 18 and 89 years old and came from 24 US areas. With 1 base removed from V and 7 bases from J, the gap between germline ends came to 10 bases. CDR1 and CDR2 (germline): SGHAT, FQNNGV. This CDR3 is 13 amino acids long. Sequencing was performed with immunoSEQ multiplex PCR; in TCRdb, only in-frame clones are kept and a portion is missing. The table shows about 200,000 clones, with 86% occurring only once. The source is a man aged 35 to 55 with acute COVID-19. The sample consisted of PBMCs or T cells enriched from blood (not recorded which). The chain uses TRBV11-2 and TRBJ2-5; D unclear. The CDR3 spells CASSLVHPGTQYF. As DNA, the CDR3 is TGTGCCAGCAGCTTAGTGCACCCCGGGACCCAGTACTTC.